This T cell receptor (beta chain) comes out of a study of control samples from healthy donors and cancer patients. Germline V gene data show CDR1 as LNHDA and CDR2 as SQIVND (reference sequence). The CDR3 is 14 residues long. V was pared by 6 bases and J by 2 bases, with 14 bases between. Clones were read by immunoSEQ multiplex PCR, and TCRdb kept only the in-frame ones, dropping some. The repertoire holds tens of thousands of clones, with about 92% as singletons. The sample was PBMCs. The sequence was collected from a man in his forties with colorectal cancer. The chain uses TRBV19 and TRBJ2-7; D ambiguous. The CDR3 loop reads CASSVQLWPYEQYF. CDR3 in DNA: TGTGCCAGTAGCGTACAGTTATGGCCCTACGAGCAGTACTTC.